This T cell receptor (beta chain) stems from a study of T-cell reconstitution after alpha-beta-depleted transplantation in children. The CDR3 runs to 11 residues. Trimming cost V 1 base and J 4 bases, with 4 bases left between them. Germline values: CDR1 SQVTM, CDR2 ANQGSEA. Preparing the TCRbeta library involved the use of unique molecular identifiers. MiXCR, applied by TCRdb to the PCR reads, yields one record per CDR3 protein. Among around 200,000 distinct CDR3 sequences listed, under 9.5% were seen once. In its sample, this clonotype was seen many times. This specimen consisted of PBMCs from the stem cell graft donor, obtained from the stem cell graft. This rearrangement joins TRBV29-1 to TRBJ1-2, with no clear D. This TCR derives from a human donor who donated a stem cell graft to a child with acute lymphoblastic leukemia. The CDR3 sequence is CSVEVGYGYTF. The DNA for the CDR3 is TGCAGCGTTGAAGTCGGCTATGGCTACACCTTC.